The subject of this entry is one T cell receptor (beta chain). These data come from a study of monozygotic twins with inflammatory bowel disease. The CDR3 has 16 residues. Germline CDR1 and CDR2: SGHRS and YFSETQ. TCRdb re-called the 5' RACE reads and gives one entry per CDR3 protein, without DNA. The sample table includes 150,000 or so distinct CDR3 sequences. The specimen was blood. V and J are TRBV5-1 and TRBJ2-7. This TCR was recovered from a human donor with ulcerative colitis or Crohn's disease, or a healthy co-twin of an affected twin (not recorded which). The CDR3 spells CASSLARAGSSYEQYF.